These T cell receptor beta chains were read from a single sample in a study of blood T cell repertoires in COVID-19. Only in-frame clones appear in the TCRdb table, and some are missing; sequencing was by immunoSEQ multiplex PCR. The table has approximately 180,000 clones, around three quarters seen once. Sequencing was done on a sample of PBMCs or T cells enriched from blood (not recorded which). These receptors were obtained from a woman aged 45-65 years with acute COVID-19. The CDR3 runs from the conserved cysteine through the conserved F or W. Each record gives: J gene, D gene, clone size, V gene, CDR3 protein, CDR3 DNA. A D gene is named only where the DNA matches it firmly. Clone size is given for some rows only: seen once, a few or many times, or a class if the clone is expanded.

>TRBJ2-5|TRBD1|-|TRBV5-1
CASSLFPGQLETQYF
TGCGCCAGCAGCTTATTCCCGGGACAGTTAGAGACCCAGTACTTC
>TRBJ2-1|TRBD1|-|TRBV5-1
CASQQGSGNEQFF
TGCGCCAGTCAACAGGGGTCGGGCAATGAGCAGTTCTTC
>TRBJ2-2|-|-|TRBV6-5
CASSSTPTGELFF
TGTGCCAGCAGTTCAACACCTACCGGGGAGCTGTTTTTT
>TRBJ2-2|-|-|TRBV5-8
CASSLTDFHTGELFF
TGTGCCAGCAGCCTCACTGACTTCCACACCGGGGAGCTGTTTTTT
>TRBJ2-6|-|-|TRBV3-1/TRBV3-2
CASSQVPGSGANVLTF
TGTGCCAGCAGCCAAGTTCCGGGGTCTGGGGCCAACGTCCTGACTTTC
>TRBJ1-5|-|-|TRBV18
CASSPQPTGKSSNQPQHF
TGTGCCAGCTCACCGCAGCCAACCGGGAAGTCGAGCAATCAGCCCCAGCATTTT
>TRBJ1-3|-|-|TRBV29-1
CSVVSPYSGNTIYF
TGCAGCGTTGTATCCCCCTACTCTGGAAACACCATATATTTT
>TRBJ1-4|TRBD1|-|TRBV3-1/TRBV3-2
CATRQGTNEKLFF
TGTGCCACCCGACAGGGAACTAATGAAAAACTGTTTTTT
>TRBJ2-1|TRBD2|few|TRBV5-1
CASSPSGGAVEQFF
TGCGCCAGCAGCCCCAGCGGGGGGGCGGTTGAGCAGTTCTTC
>TRBJ1-1|-|-|TRBV5-1
CASSLYYRPTLNTEAFF
TGCGCCAGCAGCCTCTACTACCGACCGACCTTGAACACTGAAGCTTTCTTT
>TRBJ1-6|-|-|TRBV11-2
CASSLRARGNSPLHF
TGTGCCAGCAGCTTGAGAGCTCGGGGGAATTCACCCCTCCACTTT
>TRBJ1-1|-|few|TRBV28
CASTLATEAFF
TGTGCCAGCACCTTGGCTACTGAAGCTTTCTTT
>TRBJ2-5|TRBD1|-|TRBV11-3
CASSAGQAPWETQYF
TGTGCCAGCAGCGCCGGACAGGCTCCCTGGGAGACCCAGTACTTC
>TRBJ2-3|TRBD2|few|TRBV6-4
CASSDSRGADTQYF
TGTGCCAGCAGTGACTCGCGGGGGGCAGATACGCAGTATTTT
>TRBJ1-5|TRBD1|-|TRBV3-1/TRBV3-2
CASSQGGQSNQPQHF
TGTGCCAGCAGCCAAGGGGGACAGTCAAATCAGCCCCAGCATTTT
>TRBJ1-5|-|-|TRBV19
CASSFRESNQPQHF
TGTGCCAGTAGTTTCCGGGAAAGCAATCAGCCCCAGCATTTT
>TRBJ1-1|TRBD1|-|TRBV18
CASSPDRVSEAFF
TGTGCCAGCTCACCCGACAGGGTTTCTGAAGCTTTCTTT
>TRBJ2-1|-|-|TRBV27
CASSIPSYDEQFF
TGTGCCAGCAGTATCCCTTCTTATGATGAGCAGTTCTTC
>TRBJ1-2|-|-|TRBV5-1
CASSFGVEGRAGYTF
TGCGCCAGCAGCTTTGGGGTGGAGGGGCGAGCTGGCTACACCTTC
>TRBJ1-1|-|-|TRBV7-9
CASSFRSGGRGPEAFF
TGTGCCAGCAGCTTCCGATCGGGTGGCAGGGGCCCTGAAGCTTTCTTT
>TRBJ2-1|TRBD1|-|TRBV4-3
CASSQTGISYNEQFF
TGCGCCAGCAGCCAGACAGGGATTTCCTACAATGAGCAGTTCTTC
>TRBJ2-3|-|-|TRBV20-1
CSASRMASSDTQYF
TGCAGTGCTAGTAGGATGGCTAGCTCAGATACGCAGTATTTT
>TRBJ2-3|TRBD2|-|TRBV6-5
CASSLLAGGTDTQYF
TGTGCCAGCAGTCTACTAGCGGGGGGCACAGATACGCAGTATTTT
>TRBJ2-5|TRBD2|-|TRBV28
CASSFRTSGGSGTQYF
TGTGCCAGCAGTTTCCGAACTAGCGGGGGGTCTGGGACCCAGTACTTC
>TRBJ2-2|TRBD1|-|TRBV14
CASSFRQGVNTGELFF
TGTGCCAGCAGCTTTAGACAGGGGGTAAACACCGGGGAGCTGTTTTTT
>TRBJ1-1|-|-|TRBV10-3
CAISLQGYTEAFF
TGTGCCATCAGTCTACAGGGTTACACTGAAGCTTTCTTT
>TRBJ2-2|-|-|TRBV28
CASSTTFPSGGRNTGELFF
TGTGCCAGCAGTACGACCTTTCCATCGGGGGGCCGGAACACCGGGGAGCTGTTTTTT
>TRBJ1-4|-|-|TRBV7-9
CASSPHNEKLFF
TGTGCCAGCAGCCCCCATAATGAAAAACTGTTTTTT
>TRBJ1-2|TRBD1|-|TRBV3-1/TRBV3-2
CASSQGTGWKGYTF
TGTGCCAGCAGCCAGGGGACAGGGTGGAAGGGCTACACCTTC
>TRBJ1-6|-|-|TRBV3-1/TRBV3-2
CASSHPRSRGSYNSPLHF
TGTGCCAGCAGCCACCCCCGCAGTCGGGGGAGCTATAATTCACCCCTCCACTTT
>TRBJ2-2|TRBD1|-|TRBV24-1
CATSEDRPLNTGELFF
TGTGCCACCAGTGAGGACAGGCCACTGAACACCGGGGAGCTGTTTTTT
>TRBJ1-6|TRBD1|-|TRBV11-2
CASSSRTGGSSYNSPLHF
TGTGCCAGCAGCTCCCGGACAGGGGGGAGCTCCTATAATTCACCCCTCCACTTT
>TRBJ1-6|-|-|TRBV11-2
CASSAHSSYNSPLHF
TGTGCCAGCAGCGCTCACAGCTCCTATAATTCACCCCTCCACTTT
>TRBJ1-6|-|-|TRBV3-1/TRBV3-2
CASRGSRQSTPLHF
TGTGCCAGCAGGGGGTCACGACAGTCGACACCCCTCCACTTT
>TRBJ1-4|TRBD1|-|TRBV27
CASSRDRNNEKLFF
TGTGCCAGCAGCCGGGACAGGAATAATGAAAAACTGTTTTTT
>TRBJ1-1|-|-|TRBV7-9
CASSYSPKNTEAFF
TGTGCCAGCAGCTACTCCCCTAAGAACACTGAAGCTTTCTTT
>TRBJ1-5|TRBD1|few|TRBV5-1
CASSFGTGMWEPQHF
TGCGCCAGCAGCTTTGGGACAGGGATGTGGGAGCCCCAGCATTTT
>TRBJ1-6|-|-|TRBV19
CASSTDRSSYNSPLHF
TGTGCCAGTAGTACCGACAGGAGCTCCTATAATTCACCCCTCCACTTT